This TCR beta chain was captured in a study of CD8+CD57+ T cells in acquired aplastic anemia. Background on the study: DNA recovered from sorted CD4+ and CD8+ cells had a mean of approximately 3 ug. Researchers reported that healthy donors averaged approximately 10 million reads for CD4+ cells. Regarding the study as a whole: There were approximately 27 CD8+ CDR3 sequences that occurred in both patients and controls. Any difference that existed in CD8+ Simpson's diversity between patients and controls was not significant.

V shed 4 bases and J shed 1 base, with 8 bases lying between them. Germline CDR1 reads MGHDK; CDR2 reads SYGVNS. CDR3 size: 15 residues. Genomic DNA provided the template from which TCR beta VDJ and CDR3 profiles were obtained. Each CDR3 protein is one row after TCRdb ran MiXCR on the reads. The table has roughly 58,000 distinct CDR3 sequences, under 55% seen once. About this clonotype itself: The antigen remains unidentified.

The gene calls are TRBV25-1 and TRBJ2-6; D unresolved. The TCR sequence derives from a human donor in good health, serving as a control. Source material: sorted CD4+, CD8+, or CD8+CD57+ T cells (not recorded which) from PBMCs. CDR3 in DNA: TGTGCCAGCAGTGCTCTTTTTTCTGGGGCCAACGTCCTGACTTTC. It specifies CASSALFSGANVLTF.